These 21 T cell receptor beta chains were sequenced from one sample in a study of shared clonotypes between healthy human individuals. The repertoire was sequenced with immunoSEQ multiplex PCR; TCRdb's copy has only in-frame clones and lacks some. The data contain 2 million to 2.5 million clones, approximately 93% of them singletons. The sequenced sample consisted of naive CD4+ T cells from PBMCs. As to subset: CD45RA+ positively selected. These receptors came from a man aged 18 to 29 in good health. Some clones in this sample may be carry-over from other donors' samples.

V and J are TRBV6-4 and TRBJ2-1, with TRBD2 matching 8 bases. Trimming took 6 bases from V and 6 from J; bases not matched to a gene: 10. This CDR3 contains 15 residues. From germline, CDR1 is MRHNA and CDR2 SNTAGT. The CDR3 sequence is CASSSGTRGINEQFF. CDR3 sequence (DNA): TGTGCCAGCAGCTCCGGGACTAGGGGGATCAATGAGCAGTTCTTC.

The chain links TRBV19 to TRBJ2-2; the D gene is possibly TRBD2 (6 bases). V lost 3 bases and J lost 10, with 18 bases in between. The CDR3 contains 15 residues. Germline V gives CDR1 LNHDA, CDR2 SQIVND (reference sequence). The CDR3 protein is CASSIHIRGDSELFF. The CDR3 DNA sequence: TGTGCCAGTAGTATCCATATTCGTGGGGACTCGGAGCTGTTTTTT. Supplemented by reference TRBV19 and TRBJ2-2, the full variable domain reads DGGITQSPKYLFRKEGQNVTLSCEQNLNHDAMYWYRQDPGQGLRLIYYSQIVNDFQKGDIAEGYSVSREKKESFPLTVTSAQKNPTAFYLCASSIHIRGDSELFFGEGSRLTVL.

V gene TRBV6-5 combines with J gene TRBJ1-2, with 7 bases fitting TRBD1. With V trimmed by 8 bases and J by 2 bases, 2 bases remained unmatched. The CDR3 consists of 12 residues. CDR1 is MNHEY and CDR2 is SVGAGI in the germline V gene. The CDR3 loop is CASRQGNYGYTF. The DNA of the CDR3 is TGTGCCAGCCGACAGGGCAACTATGGCTACACCTTC.

The sample holds a few counts of this clone. The sample carries other DNA sequences with the same CDR3. The V call is TRBV28, the J call TRBJ2-7, with D hard to call. Germline CDR1 reads MDHEN; CDR2 reads SYDVKM. The V end was cut by 2 bases, the J end by 2 bases, with 1 base between. The CDR3 is 11 amino acids. CDR3 in amino acids: CASSLAYEQYF. The CDR3, as DNA: TGTGCCAGCAGTTTAGCCTACGAGCAGTACTTC.

The chain uses TRBV9 and TRBJ2-4, with 10 bases identical to TRBD2. Germline loops: CDR1 SGDLS, CDR2 YYNGEE. The CDR3 is made up of 17 amino acids. The V segment lost 0 bases and the J segment 5 bases; nucleotides outside the gene matches: 8. The CDR3: CASSVGLAGASENIQYF. The CDR3, as DNA: TGTGCCAGCAGCGTAGGTCTAGCGGGAGCGAGCGAAAACATTCAGTACTTC.

The chain has TRBV10-3 and TRBJ2-7; 11 positions match TRBD2. This CDR3 comprises 14 residues. V shed 5 bases, J shed 2 bases, and the junction held 2 bases outside the gene matches. Per the germline V gene, CDR1 is ENHRY and CDR2 is SYGVKD. The CDR3 bases are TGTGCCATCAGTCCGGGACTAGCGGCCTACGAGCAGTACTTC. This sequence encodes CAISPGLAAYEQYF.

V is TRBV19 and J is TRBJ1-2; 12 bases are a match to TRBD1. Germline trimming cut 0 bases from V and 7 bases from J; bases unmatched to any gene: 12. The germline V gene encodes CDR1 LNHDA and CDR2 SQIVND (reference sequence). The CDR3 is made up of 18 amino acids. Here the CDR3 DNA reads TGTGCCAGTAGTATAGATCTCGCCCGGGACAGGGGGCGCGTTGGCTACACCTTC. Translating it yields CASSIDLARDRGRVGYTF.

The genes are TRBV30 and TRBJ1-5; D unresolved. Germline values: CDR1 GTSNPN, CDR2 SVGIG (reference sequence). V was shortened by 1 base and J by 5 bases, with 12 bases between the two germline ends. CDR3 length: 14 amino acids. CDR3 sequence: CAWSGMYGDQPQHF. CDR3 nucleotides: TGTGCCTGGAGTGGTATGTATGGCGATCAGCCCCAGCATTTT. The full variable domain, its missing parts supplied by reference TRBV30 and TRBJ1-5, is SQTIHQWPATLVQPVGSPLSLECTVEGTSNPNLYWYRQAAGRGLQLLFYSVGIGQISSEVPQNLSASRPQDRQFILSSKKLLLSDSGFYLCAWSGMYGDQPQHFGDGTRLSIL.

This clone was detected only once. The chain joins TRBV19 to TRBJ1-4, with D hard to call. Trimming removed 4 bases at V and 10 bases at J, with 13 bases between. This CDR3 has 13 amino acids. Germline V gene data show CDR1 as LNHDA and CDR2 as SQIVND (reference sequence). Here the CDR3 DNA reads TGTGCCAGTAGTAGGAATGTCGAGGGAAAACTGTTTTTT. It translates to CASSRNVEGKLFF.

The gene calls are TRBV6-1 and TRBJ2-2, with 7 bases that match TRBD1. The ends lost 4 bases at V and 0 bases at J; junction bases unmatched: 2. Germline V gene lookup returns CDR1 MNHNS and CDR2 SASEGT. The CDR3 consists of 15 residues. The CDR3 DNA is TGTGCCAGCAGTGTTCAGGGGGCGAACACCGGGGAGCTGTTTTTT. This codes for CASSVQGANTGELFF.

The chain employs TRBV7-6 and TRBJ2-5; D is perhaps TRBD1 (6 bases). Per the germline V gene, CDR1 is SGHVS and CDR2 is FNYEAQ. The V end lost 1 base, the J end lost 4 bases, and 10 bases lay between the germline ends. The CDR3 consists of 14 residues. In DNA, the CDR3 is TGTGCCAGCAGCTTAGAAGGGGGAACAGAGACCCAGTACTTC. Amino acids: CASSLEGGTETQYF.

The chain has TRBV7-9 and TRBJ2-7, with TRBD2 identical over 7 bases. The CDR3 totals 14 residues. Germline trimming cut 7 bases from V and 4 bases from J; bases unmatched to any gene: 10. The germline V gene has CDR1 SEHNR and CDR2 FQNEAQ (reference sequence). The CDR3: CASTSLAGEYEQYF. The DNA of the CDR3 is TGTGCCAGCACCTCGCTGGCGGGAGAGTACGAGCAGTACTTC.

This rearrangement joins TRBV19 to TRBJ1-5; 8 nucleotides align to TRBD1. The CDR3 totals 13 residues. Germline V lookup: CDR1 LNHDA, CDR2 SQIVND (reference sequence). V lost 7 bases, J lost 6 bases, and 5 bases stayed unmatched. CDR3 coding DNA: TGTGCCAGTATGGACAGGGCCGGTCAGCCCCAGCATTTT. Its translation is CASMDRAGQPQHF.

The V call is TRBV6-5, the J call TRBJ1-1, with D unresolved. This CDR3 has 12 amino acids. Germline assignment: CDR1 MNHEY and CDR2 SVGAGI. Trimming cost V 6 bases and J 8 bases, with 13 bases left between them. The CDR3 sequence: CASSRTETEAFF. CDR3 DNA sequence: TGTGCCAGCAGCAGGACCGAAACCGAAGCTTTCTTT.

The chain couples TRBV2 to TRBJ1-3; D call uncertain. The CDR3 is made up of 12 amino acids. Germline V gene lookup returns CDR1 SNHLY and CDR2 FYNNEI. The ends were cut back, 8 bases at V and 2 bases at J, with 7 bases in the middle. The CDR3 DNA follows: TGTGCCAGCGGCGGACCTGGAAACACCATATATTTT. Protein product: CASGGPGNTIYF. Supplemented by reference TRBV2 and TRBJ1-3, the full variable domain reads EPEVTQTPSHQVTQMGQEVILRCVPISNHLYFYWYRQILGQKVEFLVSFYNNEISEKSEIFDDQFSVERPDGSNFTLKIRSTKLEDSAMYFCASGGPGNTIYFGEGSWLTVV.

The rearrangement links TRBV29-1 to TRBJ2-1; no clear D. The germline CDR1 and CDR2 sequences are SQVTM and ANQGSEA. The CDR3 has 11 residues. The V gene lost 0 bases and the J gene lost 9 bases, with 6 bases spanning the gap. CDR3 loop: CSVEEGREQFF. The CDR3 DNA reads TGCAGCGTTGAAGAGGGTCGTGAGCAGTTCTTC.

The chain is built from TRBV7-9 and TRBJ2-7; weak D call: TRBD2 (5 bases). The CDR3 runs to 16 residues. The V end was cut by 5 bases, the J end by 4 bases, with 21 bases between. Germline CDR1 is SEHNR and CDR2 is FQNEAQ (reference sequence). CDR3 region: CASSLLLATGSYEQYF. Written as DNA, the CDR3 is TGTGCCAGCAGCCTCCTCCTCGCCACGGGGTCTTACGAGCAGTACTTC.

The J gene is TRBJ2-2, the V gene TRBV29-1; possible D gene TRBD2, 6 bases. V lost 8 bases to trimming and J lost 0 bases, with 13 bases between them. The CDR3 has 14 amino acids. CDR1 is SQVTM and CDR2 is ANQGSEA in the germline V gene. The DNA of the CDR3 is TGCAGCATTCTCGGCGGGGCGAACACCGGGGAGCTGTTTTTT. This translates into CSILGGANTGELFF.

The J gene is TRBJ2-5, the V gene TRBV5-1; D is possibly TRBD2 (5 bases). Trimming left V 4 bases short and J 3 bases short, with 16 bases between. The germline CDR1 and CDR2 sequences are SGHRS and YFSETQ. The CDR3 is made up of 15 amino acids. The CDR3 protein is CASSPPRGLKETQYF. DNA for the CDR3: TGCGCCAGCAGCCCTCCCCGAGGGCTTAAAGAGACCCAGTACTTC.

This clone was recorded a few times. The chain links TRBV6-6 to TRBJ2-3; D possibly matches TRBD1 or TRBD2 (6 bases each). V lost 4 bases, J lost 5 bases, and 10 bases lay in between. CDR3 size: 13 residues. Germline V lookup: CDR1 MNHNY, CDR2 SVGAGI (reference sequence). CDR3 sequence (DNA): TGTGCCAGCAGTTGGGGGGCCGGAGATACGCAGTATTTT. It encodes CASSWGAGDTQYF.

This clone has only one observation. The rearrangement links TRBV6-1 to TRBJ2-1; the D gene is possibly TRBD1 (5 bases). The CDR3 runs 17 residues. V lost 2 bases, J lost 2 bases, and 16 bases lay in between. Germline-derived CDR1 and CDR2 are MNHNS and SASEGT. Here the CDR3 DNA reads TGTGCCAGCAGTGAAAATAACGGAGACAGAGCCTACAATGAGCAGTTCTTC. Residues: CASSENNGDRAYNEQFF.